The present entry profiles one T cell receptor beta chain with its context. What it binds is not known. The sample is drawn from a study of blood T cells in healthy people across ages. About the research overall: Template switching recovered approximately one barcoded beta molecule for every two T cells.

Sample-barcoded 5' priming and a J-beta primer mix drove a second PCR of roughly 6 to 12 cycles. TCRdb re-derived calls from the 5' RACE reads in MiXCR, one entry per CDR3 protein. The sample consists of some 700,000 distinct CDR3 sequences, approximately 39% of them appearing once. The CDR3 length is 15 residues. CDR1 SGHTA and CDR2 FQGNSA come from the germline V gene. Trimming pared 2 bases from V and 0 bases from J, leaving 11 bases between. At least 6 million PBMCs were isolated per sample. Study-wide results and limits: While age rose, TCR beta diversity per million T cells dropped in a roughly linear way. Long-lived donors had more naive CD4+ cells and higher diversity than aged donors.

The rearrangement uses TRBV7-2 and TRBJ2-7; tentatively, D is TRBD1 or TRBD2 (5 bases each). Sequencing was carried out using blood. This sequence originates from a woman aged 60 to 75 in good health. The CDR3 reads CASSLQMGTSYEQYF. The CDR3 DNA is TGTGCCAGCAGCTTACAAATGGGGACCTCCTACGAGCAGTACTTC.